The clone carrying this TCR beta chain has ten or more counts. What it binds is unknown. These data are taken from a study of identical twins. CDR1 is SGHVS, CDR2 FNYEAQ, per germline. J was trimmed by 6 bases and V by 8 bases; bases with no gene match: 17. The CDR3 sequence is 17 residues long. General study points: Beta out-of-frame sequences displayed a weaker excess of sharing between twins.

MiXCR, applied by TCRdb to the 5' RACE reads, yields one record per CDR3 protein. The top ten clones hold about 7.1% of a sample with roughly 280,000 distinct CDR3 sequences, roughly 9% of them seen once. The same specimen was also included in a second study, on yellow fever vaccine responses in identical twins.

The source of this sequence is a woman aged 18-30 years in good health. The chain links TRBV7-6 to TRBJ2-1; 9 bases match TRBD2. The sample was CD8+ T cells sorted from blood. The CDR3 coding sequence is TGTGCCAGCCAAAACCGGCCGATCAGCGGGGGGCCCAATGAGCAGTTCTTC. Protein sequence: CASQNRPISGGPNEQFF.